This paragraph covers one T cell receptor (beta chain) sequence. Its antigen is as yet unknown. The source of the sample is a study of cytomegalovirus exposure and HLA in healthy donors. Background on the study: A prior study identified 117 million unique TCR beta sequences from about 180 million T cells. Points from the study as a whole: Most TCR beta V segments were productive about 90% or about 30% of the time in an earlier analysis. Under in vitro conditions, a few CMV-associated chains were confirmed as specific for CMV antigens.

PCR was performed using 60 Vbeta and 13 Jbeta primers. TCRdb keeps only in-frame clones here, not all; method: immunoSEQ multiplex PCR. The sample includes about 170,000 clones, over 60% of them seen just once. The source material was PBMCs. The source is a woman in her forties or fifties in good health and CMV-seronegative.

CDR3: CASSSGTVANIQYF. The CDR3, as DNA: TGTGCCAGCAGCTCCGGGACAGTTGCAAACATTCAGTACTTC. The genes are TRBV7-9 and TRBJ2-4; 7 bases are a match to TRBD1. The CDR3 totals 14 residues. Trimming took 4 bases from V and 6 from J; bases not matched to a gene: 6. CDR1 is SEHNR, CDR2 FQNEAQ, per germline (reference sequence). Full variable domain (outside the CDR3, taken from reference TRBV7-9 and TRBJ2-4): DTGVSQNPRHKITKRGQNVTFRCDPISEHNRLYWYRQTLGQGPEFLTYFQNEAQLEKSRLLSDRFSAERPKGSFSTLEIQRTEQGDSAMYLCASSSGTVANIQYFGAGTRLSVL.